This paragraph covers one T cell receptor (beta chain) sequence. Its antigen remains unknown. These data are taken from a study of blood T cells in healthy people across ages. The study's findings and limits: In older individuals, TCR beta diversity per million T cells was lower, falling roughly linearly with age.

A J-beta primer mix and a sample-barcoded 5' primer were used in a second PCR of roughly 7 to 12 cycles. Template switching added a 12-random-nucleotide identifier to every cDNA molecule. TCRdb reanalysed the 5' RACE reads using MiXCR and keeps one entry per CDR3 protein. The sample shows about 780,000 distinct CDR3 sequences, 35% to 60% of them seen only once. Material: blood. The TCR sequence derives from a man older than 75 in good health.

CDR3 sequence reads: CASSLAGDRINEQFF. CDR3 in DNA: TGTGCCAGCAGCTTAGCGGGCGACAGGATCAATGAGCAGTTCTTC. This chain uses TRBV7-2 with TRBJ2-1, with a tentative D call TRBD1 (6 bases). CDR3 length equals 15 residues. The V gene's germline CDR1 is SGHTA and CDR2 FQGNSA. Deletions cut 0 bases from V and 6 bases from J, with 12 bases between.